Below, one T cell receptor beta chain is given with its context. TCRdb keeps only in-frame clones here, not all; method: immunoSEQ multiplex PCR. The table has under 200,000 clones, approximately 91% seen once. The CDR3 extends over 16 amino acids. CDR1 is SGHNT and CDR2 is YENEEA in the germline V gene. The J segment lost 7 bases and the V segment lost 0 bases, leaving 3 bases of the junction unmatched. The sample is drawn from a study of blood T cell repertoires in COVID-19. The chain carries TRBV11-3 and TRBJ2-1; 13 bases align to TRBD2. The sequenced sample consisted of peripheral blood. The receptor was derived from a man aged 18 to 29 with acute or convalescent COVID-19. CDR3 protein: CASSLELAGGDNEQFF. The CDR3 bases are TGTGCCAGCAGCTTAGAACTAGCGGGGGGGGATAATGAGCAGTTCTTC. The full variable domain, with the rest looked up from reference TRBV11-3 and TRBJ2-1, is EAGVVQSPRYKIIEKKQPVAFWCNPISGHNTLYWYLQNLGQGPELLIRYENEEAVDDSQLPKDRFSAERLKGVDSTLKIQPAELGDSAVYLCASSLELAGGDNEQFFGPGTRLTVL.